This T cell receptor beta chain was obtained from a study of CD8 T cells in Susac syndrome. The T cells that were sequenced for TCR beta were CD8+ and CD4+ cells from blood. Controls were drawn from healthy donors and were matched for age and sex. Random hexamers primed reverse transcription of about 0.45 to 1 ug RNA. TCRdb fed the immunoSEQ multiplex PCR reads into MiXCR, producing one record per CDR3 protein. The sample includes more than 130,000 distinct CDR3 sequences, over 85% of them seen just once. The V end lost 1 base, the J end lost 10 bases, and 21 bases lay between the germline ends. Germline CDR1 is DFQATT and CDR2 is SNEGSKA (reference sequence). This CDR3 comprises 15 residues.

The source of this sequence is a human donor in good health. What was sequenced was CD8+ T cells from PBMCs. This chain joins TRBV20-1 and TRBJ2-3; either TRBD1 or TRBD2 may supply D (5 bases each). CDR3 sequence reads: CSARGGEEGAGAQYF. The CDR3 bases are TGCAGTGCTAGAGGCGGAGAGGAAGGGGCCGGGGCGCAGTATTTT.